The 10 T cell receptor beta chains given below trace back to one sample, sequenced in a study of CD8+CD57+ T cells in acquired aplastic anemia. TCR beta VDJ and CDR3 profiling used genomic DNA as template. MiXCR, run by TCRdb on the reads, gives a single entry per CDR3 protein. Here the sample spans a few hundred thousand distinct CDR3 sequences, 55% to 75% being singletons. The source material was sorted CD4+, CD8+, or CD8+CD57+ T cells (not recorded which) from PBMCs. The receptors shown here come from a human donor in good health, serving as a control.

Turning to this clonotype: One base away lies a much larger clone, so this may be a sequencing read error. The chain uses TRBV7-3 and TRBJ2-2; D is uncertain. The CDR3 runs to 17 residues. Trimming shortened V by 1 base and J by 3 bases, and 15 bases separated the two germline ends. Germline V gene data show CDR1 as SGHTA and CDR2 as FQGTGA. The CDR3 bases are TGTGCCAGCAGCTTAAATGCCCCGGGCGCGGACACCGGGGAGCTGTTTTTT. It codes for CASSLNAPGADTGELFF.

This clonotype was observed at least ten times. The rearrangement joins TRBV7-8 to TRBJ2-7; no clear D gene. The V end was cut by 2 bases, the J end by 6 bases, with 8 bases between. From germline, CDR1 is SGHVS and CDR2 FQNEAQ. This CDR3 region has 12 residues. The CDR3 DNA sequence: TGTGCCAGCAGCTTACCAAGGAGCGAGCAGTACTTC. It translates to CASSLPRSEQYF.

There are many counts of this clonotype. This chain uses TRBV5-1 with TRBJ1-4; D may be TRBD1 (5 bases). The CDR3 runs 14 residues. Germline CDR1 is SGHRS and CDR2 is YFSETQ. V gave up 7 bases and J gave up 0 bases, with 10 bases separating them. The CDR3 here is CASSDTSTNEKLFF. CDR3 DNA: TGCGCCAGCTCGGACACATCAACTAATGAAAAACTGTTTTTT.

This clonotype was counted many times. The rearrangement joins TRBV2 to TRBJ2-1; D might be TRBD1 (6 bases). Germline V gives CDR1 SNHLY, CDR2 FYNNEI. The CDR3 loop spans 15 amino acids. V lost 4 bases and J lost 0, with 10 bases in between. The CDR3 sequence is CASSAQGYSYNEQFF. The CDR3 nucleotides read TGTGCCAGCAGTGCCCAGGGGTACTCCTACAATGAGCAGTTCTTC.

This rearrangement joins TRBV7-9 to TRBJ2-7; 7 bases are a match to TRBD1. The trim removed 6 bases at V and 2 bases at J, leaving 10 bases unmatched. In germline, CDR1 is SEHNR, CDR2 FQNEAQ (reference sequence). This CDR3 has 15 amino acids. CDR3 amino acids: CASSNGPGGPYEQYF. The CDR3 coding sequence is TGTGCCAGCAGTAACGGACCAGGGGGACCCTACGAGCAGTACTTC.

In the case of this clonotype: No conserved phenylalanine or tryptophan ends this CDR3, so it is likely a read error. This chain links TRBV7-3 with TRBJ1-2; no clear D gene. The CDR3 runs 12 residues. The germline V and J ends were trimmed by 5 bases and 8 bases, with 12 bases remaining between them. Germline V gene lookup returns CDR1 SGHTA and CDR2 FQGTGA. CDR3 sequence: CASSHTMAGYTL. The CDR3 DNA reads TGTGCCAGCAGCCATACTATGGCGGGCTACACCCTT.

This chain connects TRBV29-1 to TRBJ1-2; D gene ambiguous. The length of the CDR3 is 12 residues. V lost 7 bases and J lost 6, with 15 bases in between. Germline loops: CDR1 SQVTM, CDR2 ANQGSEA. CDR3 protein: CSGDSSSDGYTF. The DNA of the CDR3 is TGCAGCGGTGACTCGAGTTCGGATGGCTACACCTTC. The whole variable domain, remainder taken from reference TRBV29-1 and TRBJ1-2, is SAVISQKPSRDICQRGTSLTIQCQVDSQVTMMFWYRQQPGQSLTLIATANQGSEATYESGFVIDKFPISRPNLTFSTLTVSNMSPEDSSIYLCSGDSSSDGYTFGSGTRLTVV.

The chain joins TRBV24-1 to TRBJ2-1; 10 nucleotides agree with TRBD2. The CDR3 loop spans 19 amino acids. Germline trimming cut 6 bases from V and 0 bases from J; bases unmatched to any gene: 13. Germline V lookup: CDR1 KGHDR, CDR2 SFDVKD. Written as DNA, the CDR3 is TGTGCCACCAGTCCCCAAGCGGGAGGGCCGGTAGGCTCCTACAATGAGCAGTTCTTC. Protein product: CATSPQAGGPVGSYNEQFF.

Details on this clonotype: One end of the junction does not line up with germline, which may come from a read error. CDR3 residues: CASSQDWGNTGELFF. CDR3 bases: TGCGCCAGCAGCCAAGACTGGGGAAACACCGGGGAGCTGTTTTTT. This sequence joins TRBV5-8 and TRBJ2-2; D unresolved. This CDR3 has 15 amino acids. Germline V gene lookup returns CDR1 SGHTS and CDR2 YDEGEE.

This chain uses TRBV12-3 or TRBV12-4 with TRBJ2-1; perhaps TRBD1 as D (6 bases). V was trimmed by 7 bases and J by 6 bases, leaving 19 bases between them. The CDR3 is made up of 15 amino acids. The CDR3 loop is CASNQGGVAGNEQFF. The CDR3 nucleotides read TGTGCCAGCAACCAAGGGGGAGTAGCCGGCAATGAGCAGTTCTTC.